This TCR beta chain came from a study of T-cell memory formation after mild COVID-19. The wider study: Among the donors, TCR clusters were largely specific to each donor.

The CDR3 contains 17 residues. Germline CDR1 and CDR2: SGHRS and YFSETQ. V shed 4 bases, J shed 2 bases, and the junction held 13 bases outside the gene matches. This clonotype has more than one count but fewer than ten. Using its own MiXCR run on the 5' RACE reads, TCRdb lists one record per CDR3 protein. The repertoire consists of around 250,000 distinct CDR3 sequences, with roughly 10% occurring once and the leading ten covering around a fifth. V gene TRBV5-1 combines with J gene TRBJ2-5; 8 bases line up with TRBD2. The origin of this receptor is a man younger than 35 who had mild COVID-19 (a few samples of this study predate the infection). Cell type and time point are not known. The sequencing sample was made of PBMCs or a T cell subset sorted from them (not recorded which). In nucleotides, the CDR3 is TGCGCCAGCAGCCCGGGGGGGACGGTAGCGAATCAAGAGACCCAGTACTTC. This codes for CASSPGGTVANQETQYF.